The text below deals with one TCR beta chain. This entry is derived from a study of T cell responses to AZD1222 COVID-19 vaccine. The method was immunoSEQ multiplex PCR; TCRdb's version includes in-frame clones alone and lacks a portion of them. This sample has about 92,000 clones, with just over 85% found just once. CDR3 size: 15 residues. The germline V gene has CDR1 MDHEN and CDR2 SYDVKM. V was pared by 5 bases and J by 0 bases, with 3 bases of the junction left unmatched. The V call is TRBV28, the J call TRBJ2-1; 8 bases line up with TRBD2. The source was peripheral blood, collected on day 0 of MenACWY control vaccination. This receptor was taken from an adult in good health. The CDR3 nucleotides read TGTGCCAGCAGTACCAGCGGGAGCTCCTACAATGAGCAGTTCTTC. Protein: CASSTSGSSYNEQFF.